The subject of this entry is one T cell receptor beta chain. V was clipped by 10 bases and J by 2 bases, with 8 bases between them. CDR1 and CDR2 (germline): MNHEY, SVGEGT. The CDR3 runs 11 residues. The record originates from a study of T cells after yellow fever vaccination. TCRdb reprocessed the 5' RACE reads with MiXCR, giving one entry per CDR3 protein. This sample has 300,000 to 400,000 distinct CDR3 sequences, with 9.5% to 12% found just once. The clonotype originates from a man between 18 and 29 years old who received the YFV17D yellow fever vaccine. The chain recombines TRBV6-2 or TRBV6-3 with TRBJ1-1; D is undetermined. The material was CD4+ T cells sorted from PBMCs, obtained 45 days after the yellow fever booster vaccination. This CDR3 is CATWINTEAFF. The CDR3 DNA is TGTGCCACCTGGATAAACACTGAAGCTTTCTTT.